This entry concerns a single T cell receptor beta chain. The ends were cut back, 5 bases at V and 7 bases at J, with 17 bases in the middle. The CDR3 is made up of 14 amino acids. CDR1 SGHTA and CDR2 FQGTGA come from the germline V gene. TCRdb re-called the 5' RACE reads with MiXCR, one entry per CDR3 protein. The sample yields some 62,000 distinct CDR3 sequences, 7.5% to 9% seen once. This sample stems from a study of early T cells in non-severe SARS-CoV-2 infection. Background on the study: Sequenced material consisted of bulk RNA (from unsorted whole blood), and chains were unpaired.

The TCR comes from an adult who was a healthcare worker with PCR-confirmed SARS-CoV-2 infection or an uninfected control (not recorded which). V gene TRBV7-3 combines with J gene TRBJ2-5; tentatively, D is TRBD1 or TRBD2 (6 bases each). Here the sequenced sample was whole blood, taken at baseline. CDR3 in DNA: TGTGCCAGCAGCCCCGGGGGCAGGGCTGGGACCCAGTACTTC. Its protein product is CASSPGGRAGTQYF.